This is a list of T cell receptor beta chains from one sample in a study of blood T cell repertoires in COVID-19. Produced via immunoSEQ multiplex PCR; TCRdb's table is partial and in-frame only. The table records 200,000 to 300,000 clones, around 86% of them present only once. Material: peripheral blood. Receptor source: a woman in her sixties or seventies who had recovered from COVID-19. Both conserved end residues are part of each CDR3. D genes are given only for firm matches. Expanded clones get a size class; other rows say once, few or many, or leave the size out.

j_call: TRBJ1-2
v_call: TRBV7-9
clone_size: NA
d_call: NA
cdr3_nt: TGTGCCAGCAGCCCCCCCCGGGGAGAAAACTATGGCTACACCTTC
cdr3_aa: CASSPPRGENYGYTF

j_call: TRBJ2-1
v_call: TRBV6-5
clone_size: NA
d_call: NA
cdr3_nt: TGTGCCAGCAGTTACGGCCACAATGAGCAGTTCTTC
cdr3_aa: CASSYGHNEQFF

j_call: TRBJ1-1
v_call: TRBV5-1
clone_size: few
d_call: TRBD1
cdr3_nt: TGCGCCAGCAGCGACAGGGGAGGAGGACTTGAAGCTTTCTTT
cdr3_aa: CASSDRGGGLEAFF

j_call: TRBJ1-5
v_call: TRBV7-2
clone_size: NA
d_call: NA
cdr3_nt: TGTGCCAGCAGCATCAGGGGAGGGGTGAGTCAGCCCCAGCATTTT
cdr3_aa: CASSIRGGVSQPQHF

j_call: TRBJ2-4
v_call: TRBV7-2
clone_size: NA
d_call: NA
cdr3_nt: TGTGCCAGCAGCCTGGAGGGGGGGGTAAAAAACATTCAGTACTTC
cdr3_aa: CASSLEGGVKNIQYF

j_call: TRBJ1-4
v_call: TRBV15
clone_size: NA
d_call: NA
cdr3_nt: TGTGCCACCAGCAGAGCAGTGAATGAAAAACTGTTTTTT
cdr3_aa: CATSRAVNEKLFF

j_call: TRBJ2-3
v_call: TRBV28
clone_size: NA
d_call: TRBD2
cdr3_nt: TGTGCCAGCACCATGGGTGGGCGGGGGGCGCAGTATTTT
cdr3_aa: CASTMGGRGAQYF

j_call: TRBJ1-4
v_call: TRBV5-1
clone_size: few
d_call: TRBD1
cdr3_nt: TGCGCCAGCAGCTCCACGGGACAGAATGAAAAACTGTTTTTT
cdr3_aa: CASSSTGQNEKLFF

j_call: TRBJ2-7
v_call: TRBV5-4
clone_size: NA
d_call: TRBD2
cdr3_nt: TGTGCCAGCAGAGTCCTAGCGGGGGTTGACGAGCAGTACTTC
cdr3_aa: CASRVLAGVDEQYF

j_call: TRBJ2-1
v_call: TRBV7-2
clone_size: NA
d_call: NA
cdr3_nt: TGTGCCAGCAGCTTAGATCCGAGAAACAATGAGCAGTTCTTC
cdr3_aa: CASSLDPRNNEQFF

j_call: TRBJ1-2
v_call: TRBV12-3/TRBV12-4
clone_size: once
d_call: TRBD1
cdr3_nt: TGTGCCAGCAGCGCCGACAGGGTCCATGGCTACACCTTC
cdr3_aa: CASSADRVHGYTF

j_call: TRBJ2-5
v_call: TRBV7-9
clone_size: NA
d_call: TRBD1
cdr3_nt: TGTGCCAGCAGCGTCCGGGACAGGAGGGAGGCCCAGTACTTC
cdr3_aa: CASSVRDRREAQYF

j_call: TRBJ2-5
v_call: TRBV28
clone_size: NA
d_call: NA
cdr3_nt: TGTGCCAGCAGTTTGGCCTTTGTTGGGACCCAGTACTTC
cdr3_aa: CASSLAFVGTQYF

j_call: TRBJ1-2
v_call: TRBV21-1
clone_size: once
d_call: NA
cdr3_nt: TGTGCCAGCAGCCCGCGGACAGGGTTGTATGGCTACACCTTC
cdr3_aa: CASSPRTGLYGYTF

j_call: TRBJ1-6
v_call: TRBV9
clone_size: few
d_call: NA
cdr3_nt: TGTGCCAGCAGCTTTTACGGGGGGCCGAATTCACCCCTCCACTTT
cdr3_aa: CASSFYGGPNSPLHF

j_call: TRBJ2-2
v_call: TRBV27
clone_size: NA
d_call: TRBD1
cdr3_nt: TGTGCCAGCAGTCTAACGGGGACAGGGAGGGTCACCGGGGAGCTGTTTTTT
cdr3_aa: CASSLTGTGRVTGELFF

j_call: TRBJ2-2
v_call: TRBV9
clone_size: NA
d_call: TRBD1
cdr3_nt: TGTGCCAGCAGCGTAGCGTGGGGACAGGGAGCCCCCGGGGAGCTGTTTTTT
cdr3_aa: CASSVAWGQGAPGELFF

j_call: TRBJ1-6
v_call: TRBV7-2
clone_size: NA
d_call: TRBD1
cdr3_nt: TGTGCCAGCAGCTCGCGACAGGGATCACCCCTCCACTTT
cdr3_aa: CASSSRQGSPLHF

j_call: TRBJ1-4
v_call: TRBV7-8
clone_size: once
d_call: TRBD1
cdr3_nt: TGTGCCAGCAGACAGGGACAGGGGGAAAAACTGTTTTTT
cdr3_aa: CASRQGQGEKLFF

j_call: TRBJ1-5
v_call: TRBV7-8
clone_size: NA
d_call: TRBD1
cdr3_nt: TGTGCCAGCAGCTTAGCTTATAGGACAGGGGGCGCGTCTCGTGGCAATCAGCCCCAGCATTTT
cdr3_aa: CASSLAYRTGGASRGNQPQHF

j_call: TRBJ2-3
v_call: TRBV11-3
clone_size: NA
d_call: NA
cdr3_nt: TGTGCCAGCAGCTCCGCGGGTGTGACGCAGTATTTT
cdr3_aa: CASSSAGVTQYF

j_call: TRBJ1-2
v_call: TRBV5-1
clone_size: once
d_call: NA
cdr3_nt: TGCGCCAGCAGCTATGGACAGACTAACTATGGCTACACCTTC
cdr3_aa: CASSYGQTNYGYTF

j_call: TRBJ1-6
v_call: TRBV6-6
clone_size: NA
d_call: TRBD1
cdr3_nt: TGTGCCAGCAGGTCCACCTCAGGGGGAAATAATTCACCCCTCCACTTT
cdr3_aa: CASRSTSGGNNSPLHF

j_call: TRBJ2-7
v_call: TRBV5-6
clone_size: NA
d_call: NA
cdr3_nt: TGTGCCAGCACTTTGTGGGGGGTCTGGAACGAGCAGTACTTC
cdr3_aa: CASTLWGVWNEQYF

j_call: TRBJ2-2
v_call: TRBV10-3
clone_size: NA
d_call: TRBD2
cdr3_nt: TGTGCCATCAGTGCGGGACTATTCACCGGGGAGCTGTTTTTT
cdr3_aa: CAISAGLFTGELFF